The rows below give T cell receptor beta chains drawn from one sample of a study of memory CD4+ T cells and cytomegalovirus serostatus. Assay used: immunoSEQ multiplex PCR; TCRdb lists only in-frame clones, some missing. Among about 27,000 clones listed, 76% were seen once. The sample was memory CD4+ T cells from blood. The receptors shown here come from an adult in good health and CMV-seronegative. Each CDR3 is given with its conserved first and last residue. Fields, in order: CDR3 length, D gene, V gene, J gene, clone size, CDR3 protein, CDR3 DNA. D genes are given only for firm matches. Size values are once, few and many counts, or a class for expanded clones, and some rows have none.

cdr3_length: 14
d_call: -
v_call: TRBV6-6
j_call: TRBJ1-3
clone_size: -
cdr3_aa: CASSKTVSGNTIYF
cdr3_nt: TGTGCCAGCAGTAAGACAGTCTCTGGAAACACCATATATTTT

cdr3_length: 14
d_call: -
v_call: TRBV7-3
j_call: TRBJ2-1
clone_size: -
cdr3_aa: CASSLSWIQNEQFF
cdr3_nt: TGTGCCAGCAGCTTAAGTTGGATTCAAAATGAGCAGTTCTTC

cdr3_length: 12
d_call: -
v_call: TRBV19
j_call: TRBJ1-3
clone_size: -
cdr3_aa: CASSLGGNTIYF
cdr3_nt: TGTGCCAGTAGTCTGGGAGGAAACACCATATATTTT

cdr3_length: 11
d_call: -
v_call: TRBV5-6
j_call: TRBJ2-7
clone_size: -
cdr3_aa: CASSQYNEQYF
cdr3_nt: TGTGCCAGCAGCCAATACAACGAGCAGTACTTC

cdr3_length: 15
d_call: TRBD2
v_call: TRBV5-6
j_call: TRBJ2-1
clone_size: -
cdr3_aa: CASSFLAGASNEQFF
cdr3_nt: TGTGCCAGCAGCTTCCTAGCGGGAGCCTCCAATGAGCAGTTCTTC

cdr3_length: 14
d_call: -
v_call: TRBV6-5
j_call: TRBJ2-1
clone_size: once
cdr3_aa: CASVRGFGNNEQFF
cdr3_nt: TGTGCCAGCGTCAGGGGTTTTGGAAACAATGAGCAGTTCTTC

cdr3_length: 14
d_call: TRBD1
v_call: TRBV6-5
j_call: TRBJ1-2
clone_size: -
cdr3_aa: CASSYYGQGGGYTF
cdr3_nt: TGTGCCAGCAGTTACTATGGACAGGGAGGAGGCTACACCTTC

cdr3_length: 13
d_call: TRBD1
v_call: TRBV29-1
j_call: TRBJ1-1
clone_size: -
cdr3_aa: CSARQGPNTEAFF
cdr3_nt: TGCAGCGCACGACAGGGCCCGAACACTGAAGCTTTCTTT

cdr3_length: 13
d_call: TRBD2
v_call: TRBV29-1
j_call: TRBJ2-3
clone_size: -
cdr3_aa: CSVVGGRTDTQYF
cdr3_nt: TGCAGCGTTGTGGGCGGGAGAACAGATACGCAGTATTTT

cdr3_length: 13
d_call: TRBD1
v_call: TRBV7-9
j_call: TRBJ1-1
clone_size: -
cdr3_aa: CASSDRVNTEAFF
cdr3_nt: TGTGCCAGCAGCGACAGGGTGAACACTGAAGCTTTCTTT